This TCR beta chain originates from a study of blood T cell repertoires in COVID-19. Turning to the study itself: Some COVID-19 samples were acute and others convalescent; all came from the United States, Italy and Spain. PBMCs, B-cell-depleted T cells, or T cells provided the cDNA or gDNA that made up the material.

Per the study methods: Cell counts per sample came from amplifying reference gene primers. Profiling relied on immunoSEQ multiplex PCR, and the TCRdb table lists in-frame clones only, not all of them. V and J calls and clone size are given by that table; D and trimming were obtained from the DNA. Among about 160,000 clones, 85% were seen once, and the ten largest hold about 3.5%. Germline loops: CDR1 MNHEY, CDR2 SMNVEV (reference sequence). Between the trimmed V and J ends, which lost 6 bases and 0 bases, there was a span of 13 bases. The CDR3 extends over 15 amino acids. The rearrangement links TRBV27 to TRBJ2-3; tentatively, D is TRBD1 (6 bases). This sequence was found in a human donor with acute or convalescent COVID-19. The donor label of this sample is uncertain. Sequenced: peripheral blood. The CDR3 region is CASSPGTLSTDTQYF. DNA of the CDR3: TGTGCCAGCAGCCCCGGGACACTAAGCACAGATACGCAGTATTTT.